A single sample is the source of the 26 T cell receptor beta chains below, sequenced in a study of tumor-infiltrating lymphocytes in primary liver carcinoma. TCR beta cDNA was prepared out of roughly 500 ng total RNA by means of a constant-region primer. It was through three nested multiplex PCR rounds of slightly modified ARM-PCR that TCR beta libraries arose. A C-beta reverse primer and TRBV1-TRBV30 forward primers served in each of the first two PCR rounds, at around 10 cycles apiece. TCRdb re-called the multiplex PCR reads through MiXCR, storing one row per CDR3 protein. The sample comprises 40,000 to 55,000 distinct CDR3 sequences, around 73% of which are singletons, and roughly a quarter rests with the top ten. Scientists recovered RNA and DNA together from approximately 20-30 mg of unsorted bulk tissue. Sequencing was carried out using liver tumor tissue from sampling region 5. The subset was: tumor region T5, tumor centre. All receptors come from a man between 40 and 49 years old with primary liver carcinoma and hepatitis B virus infection.

The gene calls are TRBV5-4 and TRBJ1-1; no clear D. Trimming stripped 7 bases from V and 0 bases from J, with 10 bases between. Germline V CDR1 and CDR2: SGHNT, YYREEE (reference sequence). The CDR3 contains 13 residues. CDR3 residues: CASAIGLNTEAFF. The CDR3 nucleotides are TGTGCCAGCGCAATAGGGTTGAACACTGAAGCTTTCTTT.

With regard to this clonotype: A read error is possible here, since a much larger clone lies one base away. This rearrangement joins TRBV4-1 to TRBJ2-1, with D uncertain. The CDR3 sequence is 14 residues long. CDR1 is MGHRA, CDR2 YSYEKL, per germline. Here the CDR3 DNA reads TGCGCCAGCAGCCAAGCGGGTTTAGTAAGTGAGCTGTTCTTC. It yields the protein CASSQAGLVSELFF.

This clonotype was counted many times. The chain recombines TRBV5-6 with TRBJ2-7; 14 bases align to TRBD2. Germline loops: CDR1 SGHDT, CDR2 YYEEEE. The junction had 5 bases not matched to a gene; V was cut back by 3 bases and J by 3 bases. CDR3 length: 16 amino acids. CDR3 nucleotides: TGTGCCAGCAGCTCTGGACTAGCGGGAGGCCTCTACGAGCAGTACTTC. This sequence encodes CASSSGLAGGLYEQYF.

Concerning this clonotype: Relative to the germline gene, one junction end is altered; a read error may explain this. The rearrangement uses TRBV18 and TRBJ2-3; the D gene is possibly TRBD2 (5 bases). Germline lookup yields CDR1 KGHSH and CDR2 LQKENI. The length of the CDR3 is 13 residues. DNA of the CDR3: TGTGCCAGTTCACCCTTAGCGTTGGATACGCAGTATTTT. Protein product: CASSPLALDTQYF. Drawing the rest from reference TRBV18 and TRBJ2-3, the complete variable domain is NAGVMQNPRHLVRRRGQEARLRCSPMKGHSHVYWYRQLPEEGLKFMVYLQKENIIDESGMPKERFSAEFPKEGPSILRIQQVVRGDSAAYFCASSPLALDTQYFGPGTRLTVL.

Of note for this clonotype: One end of the junction fails to match germline, which may point to a read error. The rearrangement joins TRBV11-1 to TRBJ2-2; 7 bases align to TRBD1. CDR1 and CDR2 from the germline V gene are SGHAT and FQDESV (reference sequence). CDR3 length: 13 amino acids. CDR3 protein: CASSIWDTGELSF. CDR3 bases: TGTGCCAGCAGCATTTGGGACACAGGGGAGCTGTCTTTT.

To note about this clonotype: An end of the junction differs from the germline gene, which may be a read error. The chain joins TRBV5-8 to TRBJ2-6, with D perhaps given as TRBD1 or TRBD2 (6 bases each). Per the germline V gene, CDR1 is SGHTS and CDR2 is YDEGEE. The CDR3 has 15 residues. The CDR3 nucleotides read TGTGTCAGCAGCTCCAACAGGGACTGGGCCAACGTCCCGACTTTC. Translating it yields CVSSSNRDWANVPTF.

A remark on this clonotype: Its ends do not fully match the called genes, so a read error is possible. The rearrangement joins TRBV28 to TRBJ1-2, with D unclear. The CDR3 has 14 residues. The germline V gene has CDR1 MDHEN and CDR2 SYDVKM. CDR3 residues: CDSRLTGSTQGYTF. CDR3 DNA sequence: TGTGACAGCAGACTAACCGGGTCAACACAGGGCTACACCTTC.

A remark on this clonotype: Mismatch with germline at one junction end may stem from a read error. The chain joins TRBV6-5 to TRBJ2-3; D perhaps matches TRBD2 (6 bases). Germline CDR1 is MNHEY and CDR2 is SVGAGI. This CDR3 has 14 amino acids. In DNA form, the CDR3 reads TGTGCCAGCAGTTCCTCCGGGGACTCCGTAAGGCTGTATTTC. This sequence encodes CASSSSGDSVRLYF.

CDR3 sequence (DNA): TGTGCCAGTACCAACAATACAGATACGCAGTATTTT. It specifies CASTNNTDTQYF. This chain connects TRBV11-3 to TRBJ2-3; D ambiguous. Between the trimmed V and J ends, which lost 9 bases and 3 bases, there was a span of 10 bases. Germline V lookup: CDR1 SGHNT, CDR2 YENEEA. There are 12 residues in the CDR3. Drawing the rest from reference TRBV11-3 and TRBJ2-3, the complete variable domain is EAGVVQSPRYKIIEKKQPVAFWCNPISGHNTLYWYLQNLGQGPELLIRYENEEAVDDSQLPKDRFSAERLKGVDSTLKIQPAELGDSAVYLCASTNNTDTQYFGPGTRLTVL.

Worth noting for this clonotype: Relative to the germline gene, one junction end is altered; a read error may explain this. The genes are TRBV11-3 and TRBJ1-5; TRBD1 might be the D (5 bases). CDR1 is SGHNT and CDR2 is YENEEA in the germline V gene. The CDR3 has 16 amino acids. CDR3 sequence reads: CDSSDRQRGANRPQHF. Here the CDR3 DNA reads TGTGACAGCAGCGACCGACAGCGGGGAGCCAATCGGCCCCAGCATTTT.

For this clonotype: Its ends do not fully match the called genes, so a read error is possible. The chain uses TRBV5-1 and TRBJ2-1; 9 nucleotides match TRBD2. CDR3 length: 13 residues. Germline CDR1 and CDR2: SGHRS and YFSETQ. CDR3 sequence: CANSSMGLAEQFF. The CDR3 DNA reads TGCGCCAACAGCTCGATGGGACTAGCTGAGCAGTTCTTC. Full variable domain (outside the CDR3, taken from reference TRBV5-1 and TRBJ2-1): KAGVTQTPRYLIKTRGQQVTLSCSPISGHRSVSWYQQTPGQGLQFLFEYFSETQRNKGNFPGRFSGRQFSNSRSEMNVSTLELGDSALYLCANSSMGLAEQFFGPGTRLTVL.

The chain couples TRBV7-9 to TRBJ1-5; D might be TRBD1 (5 bases). The CDR3 has 15 residues. The ends were cut back, 5 bases at V and 6 bases at J, with 17 bases in the middle. CDR1 SEHNR and CDR2 FQNEAQ come from the germline V gene (reference sequence). CDR3 nucleotide sequence: TGTGCCAGCAGCCGCATCGGGGGAATAGGTCAGCCCCAGCATTTT. As protein: CASSRIGGIGQPQHF. Based on the CDR3 plus reference TRBV7-9 and TRBJ1-5, the full variable domain is DTGVSQNPRHKITKRGQNVTFRCDPISEHNRLYWYRQTLGQGPEFLTYFQNEAQLEKSRLLSDRFSAERPKGSFSTLEIQRTEQGDSAMYLCASSRIGGIGQPQHFGDGTRLSIL.

As concerns this clonotype: Relative to the germline gene, one junction end is altered; a read error may explain this. The V gene is TRBV4-3, the J gene TRBJ2-7, with D perhaps matching TRBD2 (5 bases). The length of the CDR3 is 12 residues. Germline V gives CDR1 LGHNA, CDR2 YSLEER. The CDR3, as DNA: TGCACCAGCAGCCGGGGATGGGGAGAGCAGTACTTC. Translating it yields CTSSRGWGEQYF.

This clonotype was observed once. The final CDR3 position lacks the conserved phenylalanine or tryptophan, pointing to a likely read error. V and J are TRBV6-5 and TRBJ2-1; 7 nucleotides line up with TRBD2. From germline, CDR1 is MNHEY and CDR2 SVGAGI. This CDR3 has 15 amino acids. J lost 4 bases, V lost 5 bases, and 8 bases had no gene match. The CDR3 bases are TGTGCCAGCAGTCCCTCGGCCGGGGGGTACAATGAGCAGTTCCTC. It specifies CASSPSAGGYNEQFL.

To note about this clonotype: This CDR3 is missing its conserved last phenylalanine or tryptophan, likely due to a read error. This chain connects TRBV11-1 to TRBJ2-3; D possibly uses TRBD1 or TRBD2 (5 bases each). Germline loops: CDR1 SGHAT, CDR2 FQDESV (reference sequence). The CDR3 is 19 residues long. The CDR3 spells CVSSFGGSSVGARTDTQYS. The CDR3, as DNA: TGTGTCAGCAGCTTTGGGGGAAGCTCTGTTGGAGCCCGCACAGATACGCAGTATTCT.

As for this clonotype: It is likely a read error, because the conserved phenylalanine at the end of the CDR3 is missing. This sequence joins TRBV29-1 and TRBJ2-5; TRBD1 matches 8 bases. The CDR3 has 15 residues. The J segment lost 7 bases and the V segment lost 4 bases, leaving 14 bases of the junction unmatched. Germline CDR1 and CDR2: SQVTM and ANQGSEA. As DNA, the CDR3 is TGCAGCGTTGGGGGGACAGGACCTCCGAGGGGGACCCAGTACTTA. This encodes CSVGGTGPPRGTQYL.

With respect to this clonotype: A much larger clonotype is one base distant, so this may be a read error. The V and J genes are TRBV9 and TRBJ1-4, with D uncertain. The CDR3 has 14 residues. The germline V gene encodes CDR1 SGDLS and CDR2 YYNGEE. The CDR3 protein is CANSSQGANEKLFF. The CDR3 bases are TGTGCCAACAGCTCACAAGGCGCTAATGAAAAACTGTTTTTT.

About this clonotype itself: A read error may account for a junction end that differs from germline. Here the CDR3 reads CASSLQGTETEVFF. CDR3 sequence (DNA): TGTGCCAGTAGCCTCCAAGGGACGGAGACTGAAGTTTTCTTT. The chain couples TRBV7-8 to TRBJ1-1; a weak D match, TRBD1 (5 bases). Germline-derived CDR1 and CDR2 are SGHVS and FQNEAQ. CDR3 length: 14 amino acids.

The rearrangement links TRBV4-3 to TRBJ2-3; no definite D call. The germline V gene has CDR1 LGHNA and CDR2 YSLEER. This CDR3 comprises 14 residues. Trimming stripped 0 bases from V and 2 bases from J, with 6 bases between. The CDR3 spells CASSQDLDTDTQYF. The CDR3 DNA is TGCGCCAGCAGCCAAGATCTCGACACAGATACGCAGTATTTT.

This clonotype was found many times. The CDR3 here is CASSLGLAGGPWETQYF. In DNA form, the CDR3 reads TGTGCCAGCAGTTTAGGACTAGCGGGAGGGCCATGGGAGACCCAGTACTTC. This rearrangement joins TRBV12-3 or TRBV12-4 to TRBJ2-5; 14 bases match TRBD2. The ends lost 1 base at V and 5 bases at J; junction bases unmatched: 6. This CDR3 spans 17 amino acids.

Comment on this clonotype: This CDR3 fails to terminate in the conserved phenylalanine or tryptophan, so it likely reflects a read error. This chain joins TRBV12-3 or TRBV12-4 and TRBJ2-5; a possible D gene is TRBD2 (6 bases). With 8 bases removed from V and 2 bases from J, the gap between germline ends came to 15 bases. The length of the CDR3 is 14 residues. The CDR3 DNA reads TGTGCCAGCGGATTAGTGGGAGGACAAGAGACCCAGTACATC. It encodes CASGLVGGQETQYI.

The gene calls are TRBV10-2 and TRBJ1-1; D is undetermined. Germline V CDR1 and CDR2: WSHSY, SAAADI. The CDR3 length is 11 residues. Trimming removed 5 bases at V and 4 bases at J, with 5 bases between. CDR3 coding DNA: TGCGCCAGCAGTAAGGGCACTGAAGCTTTCTTT. It yields the protein CASSKGTEAFF.

On this clonotype itself: At one end the junction does not follow the germline gene, possibly because of a read error. This chain connects TRBV7-8 to TRBJ2-5; maybe TRBD1 (6 bases). CDR3 length: 16 amino acids. The germline CDR1 and CDR2 sequences are SGHVS and FQNEAQ. The CDR3 DNA follows: TGTACCAGCAGCTTGGTAACGACAGGCTTACAAGAGAGCCAGTACTTC. Amino acids: CTSSLVTTGLQESQYF.

About this clonotype itself: One end of the junction varies from germline; a read error may be responsible. The chain employs TRBV29-1 and TRBJ2-5; D is possibly TRBD2 (5 bases). This CDR3 spans 15 amino acids. Germline assignment: CDR1 SQVTM and CDR2 ANQGSEA. CDR3 in amino acids: CSLEFAAGRLETQYF. The CDR3 nucleotides read TGCAGCCTTGAATTCGCGGCGGGTAGATTGGAGACCCAGTACTTC. Full variable domain (missing parts from reference TRBV29-1 and TRBJ2-5): SAVISQKPSRDICQRGTSLTIQCQVDSQVTMMFWYRQQPGQSLTLIATANQGSEATYESGFVIDKFPISRPNLTFSTLTVSNMSPEDSSIYLCSLEFAAGRLETQYFGPGTRLLVL.

A note on this clonotype: Its ends do not fully match the called genes, so a read error is possible. This chain links TRBV11-2 with TRBJ1-1; D not certain. The CDR3 runs 13 residues. Per germline, CDR1 SGHAT and CDR2 FQNNGV. CDR3: CARSLDLNTEAFF. CDR3 DNA: TGTGCCAGAAGCTTAGACCTGAACACTGAAGCTTTCTTC. The entire variable domain, with the rest obtained from reference TRBV11-2 and TRBJ1-1, is as follows: EAGVAQSPRYKIIEKRQSVAFWCNPISGHATLYWYQQILGQGPKLLIQFQNNGVVDDSQLPKDRFSAERLKGVDSTLKIQPAKLEDSAVYLCARSLDLNTEAFFGQGTRLTVV.

On this clonotype itself: Its ends do not fully match the called genes, so a read error is possible. The CDR3 region is CTSRSTIGLEAFF. In nucleotides, the CDR3 is TGTACCAGCAGGTCTACGATAGGGCTTGAAGCTTTCTTT. This chain joins TRBV6-5 and TRBJ1-1; no firm D call. Germline-derived CDR1 and CDR2 are MNHEY and SVGAGI. This CDR3 contains 13 residues.